This T cell receptor (beta chain) is drawn from a study of cytomegalovirus exposure and HLA in healthy donors. The CDR3 spans 15 residues. Germline V gene data show CDR1 as LNHDA and CDR2 as SQIVND (reference sequence). After removal of 4 bases from V and 2 bases from J, the junction contained 6 bases not matched to a gene. About this clone itself: The antigen remains unidentified.

Profiling relied on immunoSEQ multiplex PCR, and the TCRdb table lists in-frame clones only, not all of them. The sample yields fewer than 200,000 clones, about nine tenths seen once. Whole-study results and caveats: A few chains linked to CMV were shown in vitro to be specific for CMV antigens. The authors listed 150 to 200 TCR beta chains as cytomegalovirus-associated.

This chain links TRBV19 with TRBJ2-7; 9 bases are a match to TRBD1. Sequencing used PBMCs. The sequence was obtained from a man younger than 30 in good health and CMV-seropositive. The CDR3 here is CASSTQTGGPYEQYF. CDR3 DNA sequence: TGTGCCAGTAGTACCCAGACAGGGGGACCCTACGAGCAGTACTTC.